This T cell receptor beta chain was sequenced during a study of T and B cells in COVID-19 patients. Across the whole study: Blood was sampled from COVID-19 patients who were either actively infected or recovered. Points from the study as a whole: Patients with COVID-19 reportedly showed strongly skewed T cell receptor beta variable and joining gene usage. The recovered cohort had approximately 2,000 exclusive TCR clusters, including 30 or so low generation probability clusters. At recovery TRB diversity and richness exceeded healthy donors, after highly clonal active COVID-19 repertoires.

Multiplex PCR with BIOMED2 TRB-A/B primer pools amplified TRB rearrangements. TCRdb itself ran the multiplex PCR reads through MiXCR, one entry per CDR3 protein. The table shows about 7,000 distinct CDR3 sequences, with under 35% occurring only once. Blood genomic DNA input for TRB amplification was roughly 230-550 ng. This CDR3 region has 15 residues. V was clipped by 7 bases and J by 6 bases, with 19 bases between them. Germline CDR1 reads MRHNA; CDR2 reads SNTAGT. About this clonotype itself: Its antigen is not identified.

Sequenced material: blood. This TCR was sampled from a human donor with active COVID-19. V is TRBV6-4 and J is TRBJ2-1, with D tentatively TRBD2 (7 bases). CDR3 amino acids: CASNPTGGAVNEQFF. CDR3 coding DNA: TGTGCCAGCAACCCGACGGGGGGCGCGGTCAATGAGCAGTTCTTC.